This T cell receptor beta chain originates from a study of T cells after posttransplantation cyclophosphamide. Whole-study findings and limits: TRB overlap between skin or GI tissue T cells and blood was limited. Later post-transplant blood repertoires were often dominated by donor CD8+ memory clones. Recipient CMV seropositivity and CMV reactivation strongly tracked TRB clonality.

Peripheral blood was collected from the related graft donor on the marrow donation day. The V segment lost 5 bases and the J segment 7 bases; nucleotides outside the gene matches: 8. The CDR3 covers 16 residues. Germline V lookup: CDR1 SGHTA, CDR2 FQGTGA. At least ten counts were recorded for this clone. What it binds is unknown. The data were produced by immunoSEQ multiplex PCR, yet TCRdb's version contains in-frame clones alone and is incomplete. This repertoire holds 20,000 to 25,000 clones, and none appear only once. This TCR was sampled from a woman in her sixties or seventies in good health, CMV-negative, and a related stem cell transplant donor. The source material was PBMCs. The chain recombines TRBV7-3 with TRBJ2-2; 12 bases agree with TRBD2. CDR3 protein: CASSVLAGGLGGELFF. CDR3 DNA sequence: TGTGCCAGCAGCGTCCTAGCGGGGGGGCTTGGCGGGGAGCTGTTTTTT.